Following are 24 T cell receptor beta chains from one sample sequenced in a study of cytomegalovirus exposure and HLA in healthy donors. A multiplex PCR was run with 60 Vbeta primers and 13 Jbeta primers. The protocol was immunoSEQ multiplex PCR, while the TCRdb copy is restricted to in-frame clones and leaves out a portion. The top ten clones hold 2.5% to 3% of a sample with roughly 100,000 clones, around four fifths of them seen once. Material: PBMCs. These receptors all come from a man in his forties in good health and CMV-seronegative.

The chain carries TRBV27 and TRBJ1-2, with 8 bases identical to TRBD1. CDR3 length: 15 amino acids. After removal of 3 bases from V and 4 bases from J, the junction contained 7 bases not matched to a gene. Germline CDR1 is MNHEY and CDR2 is SMNVEV (reference sequence). The CDR3 reads CASSFDHRGTYGYTF. Here the CDR3 DNA reads TGTGCCAGCAGTTTTGATCACAGGGGGACCTATGGCTACACCTTC.

V usage is TRBV6-5 and J usage is TRBJ1-6; D not resolved. The germline V and J ends were trimmed by 7 bases and 8 bases, with 12 bases remaining between them. The CDR3 length is 13 residues. Germline CDR1 is MNHEY and CDR2 is SVGAGI. In DNA, the CDR3 is TGTGCCAGCATGAGGAATGAGGATTCACCCCTCCACTTT. Its protein is CASMRNEDSPLHF.

This clone was observed a handful of times. The chain has TRBV12-5 and TRBJ2-3; 10 bases line up with TRBD2. J gave up 2 bases and V 7 bases, and 12 bases lay outside the gene matches. Germline V gene data show CDR1 as LGHNT and CDR2 as FRNRAP. This CDR3 has 17 amino acids. The CDR3 loop is CASARAGTSVITDTQYF. In DNA form, the CDR3 reads TGTGCTAGTGCGAGGGCCGGGACTAGCGTGATCACAGATACGCAGTATTTT. Together with reference TRBV12-5 and TRBJ2-3, the CDR3 gives the full variable domain: DARVTQTPRHKVTEMGQEVTMRCQPILGHNTVFWYRQTMMQGLELLAYFRNRAPLDDSGMPKDRFSAEMPDATLATLKIQPSEPRDSAVYFCASARAGTSVITDTQYFGPGTRLTVL.

The V and J genes are TRBV28 and TRBJ1-1, with D tentatively TRBD1 (6 bases). V lost 7 bases and J 0 bases, leaving 27 bases between the germline ends. This CDR3 has 19 amino acids. Per the germline V gene, CDR1 is MDHEN and CDR2 is SYDVKM. DNA of the CDR3: TGTGCCAGCACCATAAATTTTCGGGAGGGGGGTAGGGTGAACACTGAAGCTTTCTTT. It encodes CASTINFREGGRVNTEAFF.

Written as DNA, the CDR3 is TGTGCCACCAGCAGATCGACAGGTGTTGATGGCTACACCTTC. Its translation is CATSRSTGVDGYTF. The chain is built from TRBV15 and TRBJ1-2; D perhaps matches TRBD1 (6 bases). CDR1 is LNHNV, CDR2 YYDKDF, per germline (reference sequence). The CDR3 spans 14 residues. Trimming stripped 2 bases from V and 6 bases from J, with 13 bases between.

The chain couples TRBV30 to TRBJ1-1, with 7 bases that match TRBD1. Germline CDR1 and CDR2: GTSNPN and SVGIG (reference sequence). This CDR3 has 12 residues. The J segment lost 9 bases and the V segment lost 4 bases, leaving 8 bases of the junction unmatched. For the CDR3, the DNA is TGTGCCTGGATGAAGACAGGGACGAAAGCTTTCTTT. This translates into CAWMKTGTKAFF.

This chain uses TRBV7-3 with TRBJ2-2, with 7 bases lining up with TRBD1. CDR3 length: 14 residues. Germline CDR1 reads SGHTA; CDR2 reads FQGTGA. Losses at the gene ends were 6 bases for V and 10 bases for J; bases not matched to a gene: 11. The CDR3 DNA reads as TGTGCCAGCAGTCCACGGCAGGGGGTCGAGGAGCTGTTTTTT. This gives the protein CASSPRQGVEELFF.

This sequence joins TRBV6-5 and TRBJ2-7, with 7 bases lining up with TRBD1. V lost 7 bases to trimming and J lost 1 base; unmatched junction nucleotides: 4. Per germline, CDR1 MNHEY and CDR2 SVGAGI. CDR3 size: 13 residues. The CDR3, as DNA: TGTGCCAGCATAGGACAGGAGTCCTACGAGCAGTACTTC. It is translated as CASIGQESYEQYF.

The chain couples TRBV5-5 to TRBJ1-6; D may be TRBD1 (6 bases). V lost 2 bases, J lost 7 bases, and 10 bases lay in between. Germline V gene lookup returns CDR1 SGHKS and CDR2 YYEKEE (reference sequence). This CDR3 is built from 14 residues. CDR3 in DNA: TGTGCCAGCAGCTTTACAGGGACGAATTCACCCCTCCACTTT. As protein: CASSFTGTNSPLHF.

This clone was recorded a few times. The V call is TRBV19, the J call TRBJ2-6, with D uncertain. The V gene lost 3 bases and the J gene lost 1 base, with 7 bases spanning the gap. CDR1 and CDR2 (germline): LNHDA, SQIVND (reference sequence). This CDR3 comprises 15 residues. DNA of the CDR3: TGTGCCAGTAGTATCGTGTCTTCTGGGGCCAACGTCCTGACTTTC. Residues: CASSIVSSGANVLTF.

The chain links TRBV9 to TRBJ1-2; a possible D gene is TRBD1 (5 bases). Germline loops: CDR1 SGDLS, CDR2 YYNGEE. The CDR3 is 13 residues long. V was cut by 5 bases and J by 5 bases, with 13 bases left in between. The CDR3 DNA follows: TGTGCCAGCAGACCCGGCGGGGGTTATGGCTACACCTTC. Translated, it gives CASRPGGGYGYTF. Combining the CDR3 with reference TRBV9 and TRBJ1-2 gives the whole variable domain DSGVTQTPKHLITATGQRVTLRCSPRSGDLSVYWYQQSLDQGLQFLIQYYNGEERAKGNILERFSAQQFPDLHSELNLSSLELGDSALYFCASRPGGGYGYTFGSGTRLTVV.

The V call is TRBV18, the J call TRBJ1-1; 8 bases agree with TRBD1. Unmatched junction bases numbered 8, after V lost 4 bases and J lost 4 bases. Looked up from germline, CDR1 is KGHSH and CDR2 is LQKENI. This CDR3 comprises 15 residues. This CDR3 reads CASSQDRASGTEAFF. The CDR3, as DNA: TGTGCCAGCTCACAGGACAGGGCCTCTGGCACTGAAGCTTTCTTT.

Only a few counts were recorded for this clone. The rearrangement uses TRBV11-2 and TRBJ2-7; D perhaps matches TRBD1 (6 bases). CDR1 is SGHAT and CDR2 is FQNNGV in the germline V gene. The CDR3 has 15 amino acids. V was pared by 5 bases and J by 3 bases, with 17 bases between. The CDR3 loop is CASSPSEGVSYEQYF. The CDR3 nucleotides are TGTGCCAGCAGCCCCTCAGAGGGGGTAAGCTACGAGCAGTACTTC.

The genes are TRBV9 and TRBJ2-1; D is undetermined. From germline, CDR1 is SGDLS and CDR2 YYNGEE. The CDR3 has 16 residues. V was shortened by 4 bases and J by 0 bases, with 14 bases between the two germline ends. The CDR3 here is CASSLDLELSYNEQFF. The CDR3 DNA is TGTGCCAGCAGCTTAGACTTAGAACTCTCCTACAATGAGCAGTTCTTC.

The chain uses TRBV4-2 and TRBJ1-1; 7 nucleotides agree with TRBD1. The germline gives CDR1 LGHNA, CDR2 YNFKEQ. The CDR3 contains 19 residues. V shed 4 bases and J 0 bases; nucleotides not matched to a gene: 17. Here the CDR3 reads CASSRPGTVFRAMNTEAFF. In DNA, the CDR3 is TGTGCCAGCAGCCGGCCCGGGACAGTGTTTCGGGCAATGAACACTGAAGCTTTCTTT.

The V call is TRBV6-1, the J call TRBJ1-1, with D hard to call. Trimming cost V 6 bases and J 1 base, with 12 bases left between them. The CDR3 has 14 amino acids. From germline, CDR1 is MNHNS and CDR2 SASEGT. CDR3 loop: CASRMMRANTEAFF. In DNA, the CDR3 is TGTGCCAGCAGGATGATGAGGGCGAACACTGAAGCTTTCTTT.

V is TRBV7-3 and J is TRBJ1-2; tentatively, D is TRBD1 (6 bases). Germline V gives CDR1 SGHTA, CDR2 FQGTGA. This CDR3 has 13 amino acids. With 5 bases removed from V and 8 bases from J, the gap between germline ends came to 15 bases. In nucleotides, the CDR3 is TGTGCCAGCAGCCATTCTACAGGGAGCGGCTACACCTTC. Its translation is CASSHSTGSGYTF.

This clone was detected only once. Compared with germline, one end of the junction differs, possibly owing to a read error. The chain has TRBV2 and TRBJ1-1; the match to TRBD1 covers 7 bases. The germline V gene encodes CDR1 SNHLY and CDR2 FYNNEI. The CDR3 runs 13 residues. The CDR3 DNA is TGTGTCAGCAGAAACAGGGGAGGCACTGAAGCTTTCTTT. It translates to CVSRNRGGTEAFF.

A single count supports this clone. The junction differs from germline at one of its ends, possibly a read error. CDR3 loop: CSSSTLAGDNEQFF. In DNA, the CDR3 is TGTTCCAGCAGCACGCTAGCGGGGGACAATGAGCAGTTCTTC. The chain carries TRBV7-9 and TRBJ2-1; 10 nucleotides align to TRBD2. Germline V gene sequence: CDR1 SEHNR, CDR2 FQNEAQ (reference sequence). This CDR3 region has 14 residues.

V gene TRBV7-6 combines with J gene TRBJ1-1; weak D call: TRBD1 (6 bases). The CDR3 runs 15 residues. V dropped 4 bases and J dropped 2 bases, with 14 bases sitting between them. Germline CDR1 is SGHVS and CDR2 is FNYEAQ. The CDR3 sequence: CASSSLTGTNTEAFF. The CDR3 DNA is TGTGCCAGCAGCTCCTTAACCGGGACAAACACTGAAGCTTTCTTT.

The rearrangement joins TRBV10-3 to TRBJ1-4, with D perhaps TRBD1 (6 bases). CDR1 ENHRY and CDR2 SYGVKD come from the germline V gene. V was shortened by 11 bases and J by 4 bases, with 14 bases between the two germline ends. This CDR3 region has 13 residues. The CDR3 coding sequence is TGTGCCTCAAGGGGGGGGTTTAATGAAAAACTGTTTTTT. Encoded protein: CASRGGFNEKLFF.

This clone was picked up one time. The V gene is TRBV19, the J gene TRBJ1-1; a possible D gene is TRBD1 (6 bases). CDR3 length: 13 residues. Trimming cost V 10 bases and J 5 bases, with 17 bases left between them. Per germline, CDR1 LNHDA and CDR2 SQIVND (reference sequence). CDR3: CAIRGGAETEAFF. The CDR3 coding sequence is TGTGCCATTCGTGGGGGGGCCGAAACTGAAGCTTTCTTT.

The genes are TRBV4-3 and TRBJ2-3; D ambiguous. Germline values: CDR1 LGHNA, CDR2 YSLEER. Between the trimmed V and J ends, which lost 1 base and 4 bases, there was a span of 18 bases. The CDR3 contains 17 residues. This CDR3 reads CASSQGIQVSLPDTQYF. The CDR3 nucleotides read TGCGCCAGCAGCCAAGGGATTCAGGTATCCCTTCCAGATACGCAGTATTTT.

Concerning this clone: One end of the junction is discordant with germline, which a read error may explain. The chain links TRBV7-9 to TRBJ1-2, with a tentative D call TRBD1 (6 bases). From germline, CDR1 is SEHNR and CDR2 FQNEAQ (reference sequence). The length of the CDR3 is 12 residues. The CDR3 is CSRTRQDDGYTF. Here the CDR3 DNA reads TGTTCCAGAACCCGACAGGACGATGGCTACACCTTC.